The clone carrying this TCR beta chain was recorded at least ten times. Antigen unknown. The junction shows a germline mismatch at one end, possibly a read error. CDR3 length: 13 residues. Per the germline V gene, CDR1 is SGHRS and CDR2 is YFSETQ. This entry is derived from a study of human T cells and chemical hapten exposure. Across the study: Predominantly women, the patients had alopecia areata, totalis or universalis. Study-level results: Expanded TCRs grouped into significantly more large CDR3 similarity clusters than controls produced.

TCRdb independently ran MiXCR on the RACE reads; one entry per CDR3 protein. The top ten hold roughly 3.1% of the sample, which has roughly 120,000 distinct CDR3 sequences, roughly 12% seen once. The time point: pre-sensitization, week 0. Treatment indicated: therapeutic diphenylcyclopropenone sensitization with weekly scalp DPC. It was from unfractionated whole blood that total RNA was extracted. Sequencing was performed on whole blood, taken in connection with sensitization to the hapten diphenylcyclopropenone (DPC). The rearrangement joins TRBV5-1 to TRBJ1-3, with D maybe TRBD1 (6 bases). The clonotype was recovered from a woman under 30 with alopecia areata. Some clones in this sample may be carry-over from other donors' samples. The chain's CDR3 is CASSTQGGDTIYF. Written as DNA, the CDR3 is TGCGCCAGCAGCACACAGGGTGGAGACACCATATATTTT.